This TCR beta chain was found in a study of cytomegalovirus exposure and HLA in healthy donors (dated by TCRdb to 2016 to 2017). Background for the entire study: An earlier analysis of some 620 of the donors reported approximately 260 Gb of sequence data and roughly 120 million unique TCR beta sequences obtained from 150 million to 200 million T cells. An early release covering more than 500 HLA-typed donors comprised about 320 gigabases of sequencing data and approximately 85 million unique TCR sequences. Of the roughly 400 genotyped donors, more than 75% were placed in the genetic ancestry cluster associated with self-reported Caucasian donors. The study aimed to test whether cataloging public T cell receptors could reveal signatures of past pathogen exposure. The study used immunosequencing to profile the T cell repertoires of 600 to 850 subjects and linked those repertoires to cytomegalovirus serostatus. In addition to the first cohort of roughly 700 subjects, a separate validation cohort of 120 different subjects was used. The study combined high-throughput TCR immunosequencing, statistical association of individual TCRs with disease status, and machine learning to predict cytomegalovirus infection status. In a later analysis, previously published TCR beta repertoires from 600 to 850 donors were re-analyzed and high-resolution HLA genotyping was added so that TCR occurrence patterns could be studied. Rather than using new phenotypic data, the later analysis identified candidate immune exposures from TCR beta sequences and from how often those sequences occurred across donors. To decide whether each TCR beta V gene segment behaved as functional or pseudogenic, an earlier analysis of some 570 of the donors relied on high-throughput TCR beta sequencing. Alongside the repertoire data, information on donor age, sex, ethnicity and CMV serostatus was compiled. Genome-wide SNP genotypes for about 65% of the 666 donors were used in a later genetic analysis, which treated that subset as a discovery cohort. Every repertoire in the discovery cohort had been generated on one and the same sequencing platform. Both class I and class II loci were covered by HLA typing, at four-digit resolution. Typing coverage varied by locus: roughly 620-640 donors for A, B, C, DRB1 and DQB1; around 560 for DQA1; about 590 for DPA1; around 490 for DPB1. Because of strong linkage in the cohort, 4 to 6 DR-DQ haplotypes were treated as single units for association and clustering. Among over 350 genotyped donors of the cohort, an average of around 240,000 unique TCR beta nucleotide sequences were sequenced per donor, roughly 18% of them non-productive.

Inclusive of the bounding cysteine and phenylalanine, the CDR3 is 16 residues long. The read is trimmed to its CDR3 DNA, 48 bases read in frame from base 1. The germline V gene provides CDR1 SGHRS and CDR2 YFSETQ. Relative to germline, V is missing 4 bases and J is missing 4 bases, with 8 bases of the junction outside any gene match. The cohort comprised hundreds of healthy bone marrow donors. All cohort members were sampled while nominally healthy, although unrecorded immune exposures were likely present. The donor tested CMV seropositive and was one of the 289 seropositive cohort members. Each donor provided a peripheral blood sample, and peripheral blood mononuclear cells were used for TCR beta sequencing. The Qiagen DNeasy Blood Extraction Kit was used to extract genomic DNA from the blood cell samples. Regarding this clone: Its antigen specificity is not known. The input lacks base qualities; no much larger clone sits a single base away.

Library preparation used the immunoSEQ multiplex PCR assay. The multiplex PCR relied on a mix of 60 forward primers for TCR Vbeta segments and 13 reverse primers for TCR Jbeta segments. A multiplex PCR assay on genomic DNA amplified the CDR3 region of rearranged TCR beta genes. Amplified TCR beta libraries were sequenced as 87-base-pair reads on the Illumina HiSeq System. Turning to the authors' computational methods: In a later analysis, some 80 million unique TCR beta chains were counted across the approximately 640 repertoires, and approximately 9.9 million of these chains were shared by at least two donors. Raw reads were error-corrected and collapsed into unique sequences by a nearest-neighbor algorithm in which closely related sequences were merged to remove PCR and sequencing errors. CDR3 sequences were aligned to IMGT reference sequences to assign V, D and J gene segments. Each retained sequence needed at least a six-nucleotide match to both a V gene segment and a J gene segment. A rearrangement counted as productive if the CDR3 had no stop codons and remained in frame with V and J, and every other rearrangement counted as non-productive. Following IMGT convention, CDR3 was defined as the stretch from the second conserved V-encoded cysteine up to the conserved J-encoded phenylalanine. The earlier analysis of about 590 of the donors excluded sequences that lacked an unambiguous match to a single V gene segment. In an earlier analysis of 587 of the donors, a V segment was called functional when productive rearrangements were above 56.7%, and segregating when the standard deviation between donors exceeded 5%. A statistical classification framework was built to diagnose cytomegalovirus status from the catalog of TCR beta chain sequences. In a later analysis, TCR nucleotide sequences were compared against IMGT/GENE-DB human TR gene sequences so that V and J genes could be assigned. A later analysis assigned CDR3 sequences and most-parsimonious VDJ recombination scenarios with the TCRdist pipeline. A later analysis defined each TCR beta chain by its CDR3 amino acid sequence plus V-gene family, and excluded reads lacking a unique V-gene family. In a later analysis, a few hundred highly shared, low-generation-probability nucleotide sequences were removed to address suspected cross-contamination and a sequencing artifact. For each public chain, a later analysis derived a clonal expansion index from normalized ranks of inferred template counts within each repertoire. In a later analysis, generation probabilities were computed using a VDJ recombination model fitted to out-of-frame rearrangements, and the results were checked against IGoR. Hypergeometric tests were used in a later analysis to score TCR-TCR, TCR-HLA and TCR-CMV co-occurrence, with a repertoire-size bias correction applied to the TCR pairs. To estimate false discovery rates, a later analysis permuted the HLA or CMV assignments 20 times. In a later analysis, co-occurring TCRs were grouped using DBSCAN, with TCRdist sequence similarity added in when clustering inside HLA-allele-positive subsets. Repertoires with fewer than 30,000 or more than 120,000 public chains were left out of co-occurrence clustering, as were four to six repertoires with anomalous nucleotide sharing. This is the immuneACCESS table as TCRdb keeps it, with only in-frame sequences that have V and J called. A part of the clones is gone; compared with another copy, unresolved V genes explain less than half, and the rest is unexplained. The DNA gave D and trimming, while V, J and clone size come from that table. This sample has roughly 200,000 clones in its table, and roughly 9.4% of those were observed once. The ten biggest clones cover 1% to 1.5% of the sample.

Broad study findings and their caveats: In a later analysis, HLA-associated TCR beta chains were found to be more clonally expanded and to have lower generation probabilities than equally common non-associated chains. Most CMV-associated TCR beta chains appeared to be HLA-restricted in a later analysis, and the HLA associations seemed to be driven largely by CMV exposure. At a false discovery rate of 0.05, a later analysis linked roughly 17,000 TCR beta sequences to specific HLA alleles. In a later analysis, TCR association rates were found to vary across HLA loci, with the most associated TCRs seen for DRB1 alleles and the fewest for HLA-C alleles. A cluster of highly shared sequence variants was judged likely to represent a technical artifact of the sequencing pipeline. Because counts were too low, approximately 18 rarely observed V segments, including chromosome 9 orphons, were excluded from the earlier analysis of some 590 of the donors. A later genetic analysis reported fewer N-insertions in productive TCRs among donors in an Asian-associated ancestry cluster than the approximately 700-donor mean. The study listed 164 TCR beta chains as associated with cytomegalovirus. V-gene and J-gene trimming of TCR beta chains was associated with a missense DCLRE1C variant in a later genetic analysis, and the association was replicated in an independent cohort. Cytomegalovirus status was reported to be diagnosed by the classifier with high specificity and sensitivity in both the original and validation cohorts. Roughly uniform sequencing depth across donors was assumed in presence/absence analyses, although this assumption may not hold. Across donors, most TCR sequences were observed very rarely, whereas some public TCRs were present in many individuals. Linkage disequilibrium might explain the correlated functional status among segregating V segments, but an unknown experimental factor could not be ruled out. Because HLA typing was missing for some donors at each locus, association tests included only the typed subset. CMV serostatus was the only immune exposure information available for the cohort. Some IMGT-functional V segments, including TRBV6-2 and TRBV6-3, could not be distinguished by the 87-base-pair reads and were therefore excluded. In this cohort, only TCR beta chains were sequenced, and detectable features were limited by the absence of alpha or paired-chain data. It was suggested by the authors that the approach could potentially be generalized to other disease states and immunological phenotypes. Assigning TCR associations to individual alleles was difficult when HLA alleles, especially DR and DQ, strongly co-occurred. A further reported finding was that TCR beta sequences accurately predicted the HLA-A and HLA-B alleles for most subjects in the first cohort. Broadly in line with IMGT annotations, most TCR beta V segments showed up in productive rearrangements about 90% or about 30% of the time in an earlier analysis of 587 of the donors. A few of the identified cytomegalovirus-associated TCR beta chains were confirmed in vitro to be specific for cytomegalovirus antigens. In a later analysis, several top co-occurrence clusters were reported to appear linked to parvovirus B19, influenza, CMV and Epstein-Barr virus.

Sample: PBMCs. The sequence was obtained from a woman aged 25 to 39 in good health and CMV-seropositive. The V gene is TRBV5-1 and the J gene is TRBJ2-2; TRBD1 matches 9 bases in the middle. The CDR3 protein is CASSTITGGSTGELFF. The nucleotide sequence is given as TGCGCCAGCAGCACGATCACAGGGGGCAGCACCGGGGAGCTGTTTTTT.